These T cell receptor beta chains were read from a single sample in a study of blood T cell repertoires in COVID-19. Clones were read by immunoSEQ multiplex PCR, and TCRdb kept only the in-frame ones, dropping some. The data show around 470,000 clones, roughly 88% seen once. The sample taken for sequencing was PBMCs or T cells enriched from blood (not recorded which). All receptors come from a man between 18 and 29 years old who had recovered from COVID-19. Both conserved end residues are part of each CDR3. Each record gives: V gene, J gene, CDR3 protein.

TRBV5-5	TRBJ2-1	CASSKGQAISYNEQFF
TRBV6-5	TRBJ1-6	CATLEVINSPLHF
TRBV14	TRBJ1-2	CASSPLAGGTYGYTF
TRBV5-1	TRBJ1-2	CASSLGVDRGLAGYTF
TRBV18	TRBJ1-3	CASSPERGGNTIYF
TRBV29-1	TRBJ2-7	CSVSPGLAGEQYF
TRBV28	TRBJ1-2	CASSVARANYGYTF
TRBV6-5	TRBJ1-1	CASKPNVGPEAFF
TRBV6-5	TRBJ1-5	CASSYPGYNQPQHF
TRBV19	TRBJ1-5	CASTGTGLGQPQHF
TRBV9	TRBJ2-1	CASSAGTSVDEQFF
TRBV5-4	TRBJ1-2	CASSLNRGSGNYGYTF
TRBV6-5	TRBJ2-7	CASRIPQNSYEQYF
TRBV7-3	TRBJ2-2	CASSLTLSSNTGELFF
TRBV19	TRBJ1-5	CASSPTGGNQPQHF
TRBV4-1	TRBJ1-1	CASSQVSITEAFF
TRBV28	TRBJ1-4	CASNRDIGEKLFF
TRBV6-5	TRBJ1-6	CASSYNPRNSPLHF
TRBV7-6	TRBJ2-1	CASYRSNEQFF
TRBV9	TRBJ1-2	CASSGLQGASYGYTF
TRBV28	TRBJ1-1	CASSLIGQLNTEAFF
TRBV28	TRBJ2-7	CASSPGSGYEQYF
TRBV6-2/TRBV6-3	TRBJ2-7	CASSSWTRTSYEQYF
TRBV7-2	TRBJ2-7	CASSLWIAQSSYEQYF